A selection of T cell receptor beta chains follows, all from one sample in a study of PD-1 blockade in classical Hodgkin lymphoma. Assay used: immunoSEQ multiplex PCR; TCRdb lists only in-frame clones, some missing. The table includes thousands of clones, roughly three quarters detected once. This sample comprised peripheral blood mononuclear cells (PBMCs), obtained before the second cycle of nivolumab. Receptor source: a human donor with classical Hodgkin lymphoma. Each CDR3 is given with its conserved first and last residue. Fields, in order: J gene, clone size, D gene, V gene, CDR3 DNA, CDR3 protein. The D gene is left open where the match is weak. Not every row has a clone size; where given, it reads once, few, many or a size class.

j_gene: TRBJ1-1; abundance: -; d_gene: TRBD1; v_gene: TRBV4-3; CDR3nt: TGCGCCAGCAGCCAAGATCGGGGACAGGGACTGAACACTGAAGCTTTCTTT; CDR3aa: CASSQDRGQGLNTEAFF
j_gene: TRBJ1-1; abundance: medium-sized; d_gene: -; v_gene: TRBV7-9; CDR3nt: TGTGCCAGCAGCCTGGACAGTCCGAACACTGAAGCTTTCTTT; CDR3aa: CASSLDSPNTEAFF
j_gene: TRBJ2-3; abundance: few; d_gene: TRBD1; v_gene: TRBV6-5; CDR3nt: TGTGCCAGCAGTCGGACAGGGTCCCATTGGGCGCAGTATTTT; CDR3aa: CASSRTGSHWAQYF
j_gene: TRBJ2-3; abundance: -; d_gene: TRBD2; v_gene: TRBV13; CDR3nt: TGTGCCAGCAGCCCAGCGGGAGAGCTCACAGATACGCAGTATTTT; CDR3aa: CASSPAGELTDTQYF
j_gene: TRBJ1-1; abundance: -; d_gene: -; v_gene: TRBV11-2; CDR3nt: TGTGCCAGCAGCCCCGTTGGGGCAGGACTCACTGAAGCTTTCTTT; CDR3aa: CASSPVGAGLTEAFF
j_gene: TRBJ2-3; abundance: once; d_gene: TRBD1; v_gene: TRBV10-3; CDR3nt: TGTGCCATCGCGGACAGGGGGGCCCCCACAGATACGCAGTATTTT; CDR3aa: CAIADRGAPTDTQYF
j_gene: TRBJ2-5; abundance: -; d_gene: -; v_gene: TRBV6-5; CDR3nt: TGTGCCAGCAGTTGGACATCACAAGAGACCCAGTACTTC; CDR3aa: CASSWTSQETQYF
j_gene: TRBJ2-1; abundance: once; d_gene: TRBD2; v_gene: TRBV29-1; CDR3nt: TGCAGCGTTGATGGGACTAGCGCGAGGGAGCAGTTCTTC; CDR3aa: CSVDGTSAREQFF
j_gene: TRBJ2-3; abundance: -; d_gene: -; v_gene: TRBV29-1; CDR3nt: TGCAGCGTTGAACGTCTGAGCACAGATACGCAGTATTTT; CDR3aa: CSVERLSTDTQYF
j_gene: TRBJ2-1; abundance: -; d_gene: TRBD2; v_gene: TRBV6-1; CDR3nt: TGTGCCAGCAAATACCGGACTAGCGAAGCTGGTGAGCAGTTCTTC; CDR3aa: CASKYRTSEAGEQFF
j_gene: TRBJ2-5; abundance: -; d_gene: TRBD2; v_gene: TRBV7-9; CDR3nt: TGTGCCAGCAGCTCCACCTTTGCGGGGGTACAAGAGACCCAGTACTTC; CDR3aa: CASSSTFAGVQETQYF
j_gene: TRBJ2-7; abundance: -; d_gene: TRBD2; v_gene: TRBV28; CDR3nt: TGTGCCAGCAGCGAAATGACTAGCTCGACCTACGAGCAGTACTTC; CDR3aa: CASSEMTSSTYEQYF
j_gene: TRBJ1-1; abundance: few; d_gene: -; v_gene: TRBV25-1; CDR3nt: TGTGCCAGCAGTGAATGGCCAGGGGTGAACACTGAAGCTTTCTTT; CDR3aa: CASSEWPGVNTEAFF